Sequencing of this T cell receptor beta chain was carried out in a study of blood T cell repertoires in COVID-19. About the research overall: Samples taken during acute and convalescent COVID-19 were collected in the United States, Italy and Spain. Sample material is recorded as cDNA or gDNA derived from T cells, B-cell-depleted T cells, or PBMCs.

Germline assignment: CDR1 SGHRS and CDR2 YFSETQ. V shed 3 bases and J shed 8 bases, with 20 bases lying between them. The CDR3 has 16 amino acids. The data were produced by immunoSEQ multiplex PCR, yet TCRdb's version contains in-frame clones alone and is incomplete. This table has some 72,000 clones, more than 85% appearing once. Sequenced: peripheral blood. V and J are TRBV5-1 and TRBJ1-4, with D maybe TRBD1 (5 bases). The sequence derives from a man between 60 and 70 years old with acute or convalescent COVID-19. CDR3 in amino acids: CASSSTGPGLQEKLFF. CDR3 coding DNA: TGCGCCAGCAGCTCCACCGGCCCAGGGCTTCAAGAAAAACTGTTTTTT.